The rows below give T cell receptor beta chains drawn from one sample of a study of T cell changes during pregnancy in multiple sclerosis. The assay was immunoSEQ multiplex PCR, and TCRdb's table has in-frame clones only and misses some. Of tens of thousands of clones in the sample, 92% were seen once. The input for sequencing was peripheral blood, taken after pregnancy. These receptors all stem from a female donor in good health, enrolled as a control in a pregnancy study. Both conserved end residues are part of each CDR3. Fields, in order: CDR3 protein, CDR3 DNA, V gene, D gene, J gene, clone size. A D gene is named only where the DNA matches it firmly. Rows give clone size only sometimes, using once, few, many, or a class for an expanded clone.

CASSLFGGPSYEQYF,TGTGCCAGCAGTTTATTTGGAGGGCCCTCCTACGAGCAGTACTTC,TRBV28,.,TRBJ2-7,.
CASSLRGSGEKLFF,TGTGCCAGCAGTTTGCGAGGGTCTGGGGAAAAACTGTTTTTT,TRBV28,.,TRBJ1-4,.
CASSLGQGSVQPQHF,TGTGCCAGCAGTTTGGGACAGGGGTCGGTTCAGCCCCAGCATTTT,TRBV28,TRBD1,TRBJ1-5,.
CASSLDKLGPQETQYF,TGTGCCAGCAGCTTGGATAAACTAGGCCCCCAAGAGACCCAGTACTTC,TRBV5-4,.,TRBJ2-5,.
CASGGGRETEQFF,TGCGCCAGCGGGGGCGGGAGGGAGACTGAGCAGTTCTTC,TRBV4-1,TRBD2,TRBJ2-1,.
CSVDPQRGVGSETQYF,TGCAGCGTTGATCCCCAGCGGGGGGTAGGTAGTGAGACCCAGTACTTC,TRBV29-1,TRBD2,TRBJ2-5,.
CASGLGGAMNTEAFF,TGTGCCAGCGGCCTAGGGGGCGCCATGAACACTGAAGCTTTCTTT,TRBV9,TRBD1,TRBJ1-1,.
CASSLGASGGIQYF,TGTGCCAGCAGCTTGGGGGCTAGCGGGGGCATTCAGTACTTC,TRBV7-2,TRBD2,TRBJ2-4,few
CASSNLEGSGSYGYTF,TGTGCCAGTAGTAATCTCGAGGGTTCCGGCTCCTATGGCTACACCTTC,TRBV19,.,TRBJ1-2,.
CASSLTSGTGGKETQYF,TGTGCCAGCAGCTTAACTTCCGGGACAGGGGGTAAAGAGACCCAGTACTTC,TRBV7-3,TRBD1,TRBJ2-5,.
CASSESRNIQYF,TGCGCCAGCAGTGAGTCTAGAAACATTCAGTACTTC,TRBV10-2,.,TRBJ2-4,.
CASSLVDNEQFF,TGTGCCAGCAGCCTAGTAGACAATGAGCAGTTCTTC,TRBV5-6,.,TRBJ2-1,.
CASRKTSGDYEQYF,TGTGCCAGCAGGAAGACTAGCGGGGACTACGAGCAGTACTTC,TRBV2,TRBD2,TRBJ2-7,.
CASSPIGTSGRSEQFF,TGTGCCAGCAGCCCGATAGGGACTAGCGGGAGATCTGAGCAGTTCTTC,TRBV7-3,TRBD2,TRBJ2-1,.
CSVHYDGSNTEAFF,TGCAGCGTTCACTATGACGGGAGCAACACTGAAGCTTTCTTT,TRBV29-1,.,TRBJ1-1,.
CASIMGGGTEAFF,TGTGCCAGCATAATGGGCGGGGGCACTGAAGCTTTCTTT,TRBV28,.,TRBJ1-1,.
CASSSLGGLYESGNTIYF,TGTGCCAGCAGTTCTCTTGGGGGACTCTATGAATCTGGAAACACCATATATTTT,TRBV28,.,TRBJ1-3,.
CASSPETGPNYGYTF,TGTGCCAGCAGTCCAGAGACAGGGCCTAACTATGGCTACACCTTC,TRBV27,TRBD1,TRBJ1-2,.
CASSLAGAPGNTIYF,TGTGCCAGCAGCTTAGCGGGGGCGCCTGGAAACACCATATATTTT,TRBV7-9,.,TRBJ1-3,few
CAISPNKIQPQHF,TGTGCCATCAGCCCTAATAAGATTCAGCCCCAGCATTTT,TRBV15,.,TRBJ1-5,.
CASSPWGTLYEQYF,TGTGCCAGTAGCCCATGGGGCACACTGTACGAGCAGTACTTC,TRBV19,.,TRBJ2-7,.
CASSNPLAGGPETQYF,TGTGCCAGTAGTAACCCACTAGCGGGGGGGCCTGAGACCCAGTACTTC,TRBV19,TRBD2,TRBJ2-5,.
CASSQEGLAGGRNEQFF,TGCGCCAGCAGCCAAGAAGGACTAGCGGGGGGGAGGAATGAGCAGTTCTTC,TRBV4-1,TRBD2,TRBJ2-1,.
CASSSGLAGGPGNIQYF,TGTGCCAGCAGCTCGGGACTAGCGGGAGGGCCGGGGAACATTCAGTACTTC,TRBV7-3,TRBD2,TRBJ2-4,.
CAIRPRQGALRDEAFF,TGTGCCATCCGGCCCCGACAGGGGGCGCTTCGAGATGAAGCTTTCTTT,TRBV10-3,TRBD1,TRBJ1-1,.
CASSPAGFYDEQYF,TGTGCCAGCAGTCCAGCCGGGTTCTATGACGAGCAGTACTTC,TRBV6-5,.,TRBJ2-7,few
CASSAFGGELFF,TGTGCCAGCAGCGCTTTCGGCGGGGAGCTGTTTTTT,TRBV9,.,TRBJ2-2,.
CASSRAEEADTQYF,TGTGCCAGCAGCCGTGCTGAGGAGGCAGATACGCAGTATTTT,TRBV4-2,.,TRBJ2-3,.
CASSSPGRGTANEQFF,TGTGCCAGCAGCTCCCCCGGCAGAGGGACAGCCAATGAGCAGTTCTTC,TRBV7-9,TRBD1,TRBJ2-1,.
CASSPDFGMRGQPQHF,TGTGCCAGCTCACCAGATTTTGGGATGCGCGGGCAGCCCCAGCATTTT,TRBV18,.,TRBJ1-5,.
CASSFYQETQYF,TGTGCCAGCAGCTTTTATCAGGAGACCCAGTACTTC,TRBV7-2,.,TRBJ2-5,.
CAVAGTVMTDTQYF,TGTGCCGTGGCCGGGACAGTTATGACAGATACGCAGTATTTT,TRBV27,TRBD1,TRBJ2-3,once
CASSFGGQPQHF,TGTGCCAGCAGTTTTGGGGGGCAGCCCCAGCATTTT,TRBV27,.,TRBJ1-5,.
CASEGAANYGYTF,TGTGCCAGCGAGGGGGCGGCTAACTATGGCTACACCTTC,TRBV2,TRBD1,TRBJ1-2,.
CAISTQGQGAGGANVLTF,TGTGCCATCAGTACCCAGGGACAGGGGGCGGGAGGGGCCAACGTCCTGACTTTC,TRBV10-3,TRBD1,TRBJ2-6,.
CATRRGASSSYEQYF,TGTGCCACTCGTCGTGGGGCTTCCAGCTCCTACGAGCAGTACTTC,TRBV6-6,.,TRBJ2-7,.